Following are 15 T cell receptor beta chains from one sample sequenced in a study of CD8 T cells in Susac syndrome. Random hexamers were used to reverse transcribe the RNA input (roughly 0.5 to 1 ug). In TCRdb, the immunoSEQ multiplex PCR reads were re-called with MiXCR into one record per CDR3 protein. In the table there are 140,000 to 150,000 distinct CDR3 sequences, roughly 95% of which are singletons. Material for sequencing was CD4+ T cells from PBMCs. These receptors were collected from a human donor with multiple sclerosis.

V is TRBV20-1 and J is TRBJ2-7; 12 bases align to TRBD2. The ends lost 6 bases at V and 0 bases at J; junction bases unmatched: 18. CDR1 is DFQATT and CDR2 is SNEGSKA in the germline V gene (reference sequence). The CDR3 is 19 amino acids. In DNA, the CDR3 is TGCAGTGCCGTATCCCCTAGCGGGGGGGCCTCTTTAAACTCCTACGAGCAGTACTTC. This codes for CSAVSPSGGASLNSYEQYF.

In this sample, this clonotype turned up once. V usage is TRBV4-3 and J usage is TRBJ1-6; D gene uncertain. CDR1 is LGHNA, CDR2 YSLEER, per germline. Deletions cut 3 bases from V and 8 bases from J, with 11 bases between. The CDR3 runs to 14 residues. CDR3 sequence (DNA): TGCGCCAGCAGCCACTTACATCAGGATTCACCCCTCCACTTT. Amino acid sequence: CASSHLHQDSPLHF.

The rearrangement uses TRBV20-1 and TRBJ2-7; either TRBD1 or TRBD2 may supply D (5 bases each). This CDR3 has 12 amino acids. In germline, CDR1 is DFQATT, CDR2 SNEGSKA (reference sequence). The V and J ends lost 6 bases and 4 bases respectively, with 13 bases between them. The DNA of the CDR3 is TGCAGTGCAGGGACCTTTACTTACGAGCAGTACTTC. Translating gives CSAGTFTYEQYF.

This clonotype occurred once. Written as DNA, the CDR3 is TGTGCCAGCAGCCAAGGAAGGACAAACTATGGCTACACCTTC. This gives the protein CASSQGRTNYGYTF. The V and J genes are TRBV3-1 and TRBJ1-2, with D possibly matching TRBD1 (5 bases). Germline CDR1 is LGHDT and CDR2 is YNNKEL (reference sequence). The CDR3 is 14 residues long. Trimming took off 1 base at V and 2 bases at J, with 8 bases between the two ends.

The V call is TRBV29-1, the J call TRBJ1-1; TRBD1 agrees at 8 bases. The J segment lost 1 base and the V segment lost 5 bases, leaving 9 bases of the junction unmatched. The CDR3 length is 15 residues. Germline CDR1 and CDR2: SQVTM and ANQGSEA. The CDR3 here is CSVPGTGAGNTEAFF. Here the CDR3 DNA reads TGCAGCGTTCCTGGGACAGGTGCAGGGAACACTGAAGCTTTCTTT.

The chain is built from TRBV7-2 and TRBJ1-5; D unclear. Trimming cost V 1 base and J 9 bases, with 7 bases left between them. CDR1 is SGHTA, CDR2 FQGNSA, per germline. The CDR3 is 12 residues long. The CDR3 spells CASSLGLRPQHF. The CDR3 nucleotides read TGTGCCAGCAGCTTAGGTCTGCGGCCCCAGCATTTT.

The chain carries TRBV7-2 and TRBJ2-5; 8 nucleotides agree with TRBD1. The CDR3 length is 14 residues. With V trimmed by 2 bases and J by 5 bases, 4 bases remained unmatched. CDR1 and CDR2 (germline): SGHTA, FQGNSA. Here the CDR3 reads CASSLTRGRETQYF. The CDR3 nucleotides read TGTGCCAGCAGCTTAACCAGGGGGCGGGAGACCCAGTACTTC.

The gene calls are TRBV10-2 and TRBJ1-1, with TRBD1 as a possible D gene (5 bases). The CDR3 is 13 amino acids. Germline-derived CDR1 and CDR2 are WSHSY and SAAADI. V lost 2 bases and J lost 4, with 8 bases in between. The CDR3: CASSERQGTEAFF. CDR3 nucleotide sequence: TGCGCCAGCAGTGAGAGGCAGGGCACTGAAGCTTTCTTT.

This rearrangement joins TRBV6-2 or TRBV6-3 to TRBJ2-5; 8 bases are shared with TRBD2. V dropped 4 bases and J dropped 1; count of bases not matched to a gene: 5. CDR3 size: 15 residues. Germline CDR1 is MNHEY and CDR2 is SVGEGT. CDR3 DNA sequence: TGTGCCAGCAGTTTCTCTGGACTAGCCCAAGAGACCCAGTACTTC. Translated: CASSFSGLAQETQYF.

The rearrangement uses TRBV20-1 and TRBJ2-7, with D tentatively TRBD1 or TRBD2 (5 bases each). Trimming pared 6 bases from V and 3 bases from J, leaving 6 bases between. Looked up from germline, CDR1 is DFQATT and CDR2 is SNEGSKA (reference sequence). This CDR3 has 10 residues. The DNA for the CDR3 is TGCAGTGCGGGACGCTACGAGCAGTACTTC. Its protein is CSAGRYEQYF.

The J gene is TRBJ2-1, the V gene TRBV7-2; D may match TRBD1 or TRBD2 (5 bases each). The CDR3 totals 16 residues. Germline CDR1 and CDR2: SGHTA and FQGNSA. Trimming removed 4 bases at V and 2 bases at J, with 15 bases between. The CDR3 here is CASSSDQRGAYNEQFF. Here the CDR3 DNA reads TGTGCCAGCAGCTCGGACCAAAGGGGAGCCTACAATGAGCAGTTCTTC.

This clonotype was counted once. In DNA, the CDR3 is TGTGCCAGTTTGGTCGGGTCAGAGACCCAGTACTTC. Translation: CASLVGSETQYF. This sequence joins TRBV2 and TRBJ2-5; D unresolved. V lost 9 bases, J lost 4 bases, and 12 bases lay in between. The CDR3 length is 12 residues. The germline V gene encodes CDR1 SNHLY and CDR2 FYNNEI.

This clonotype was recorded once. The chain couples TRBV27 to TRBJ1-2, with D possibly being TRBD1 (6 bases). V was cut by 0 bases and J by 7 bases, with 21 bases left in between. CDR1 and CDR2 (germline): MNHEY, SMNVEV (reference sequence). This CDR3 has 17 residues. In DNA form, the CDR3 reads TGTGCCAGCAGTTTATCGGACCCACTAGGGGGTTCTGCTGGCTACACCTTC. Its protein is CASSLSDPLGGSAGYTF.

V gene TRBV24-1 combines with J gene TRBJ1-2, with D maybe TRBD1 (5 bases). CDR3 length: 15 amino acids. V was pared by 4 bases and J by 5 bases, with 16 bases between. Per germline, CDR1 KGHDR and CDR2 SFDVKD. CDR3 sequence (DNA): TGTGCCACCAGTGAAGGGGACCCGACGTGGTATGGCTACACCTTC. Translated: CATSEGDPTWYGYTF.

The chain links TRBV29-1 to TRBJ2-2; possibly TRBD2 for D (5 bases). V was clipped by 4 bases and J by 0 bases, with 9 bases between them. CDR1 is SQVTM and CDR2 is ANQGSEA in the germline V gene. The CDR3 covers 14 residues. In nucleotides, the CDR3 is TGCAGCGTTGGTGGGAGCGCGAACACCGGGGAGCTGTTTTTT. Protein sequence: CSVGGSANTGELFF.